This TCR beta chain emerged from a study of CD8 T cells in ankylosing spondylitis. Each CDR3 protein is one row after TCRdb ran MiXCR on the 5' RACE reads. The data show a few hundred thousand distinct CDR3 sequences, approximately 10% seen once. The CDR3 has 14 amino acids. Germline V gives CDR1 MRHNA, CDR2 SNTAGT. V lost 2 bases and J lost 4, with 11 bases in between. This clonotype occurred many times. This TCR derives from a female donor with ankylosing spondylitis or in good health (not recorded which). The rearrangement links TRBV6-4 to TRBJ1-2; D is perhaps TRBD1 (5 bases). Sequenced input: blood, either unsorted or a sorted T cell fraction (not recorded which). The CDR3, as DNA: TGTGCCAGCAGTGACGGGGGTCCCAGCTATGGCTACACCTTC. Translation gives CASSDGGPSYGYTF.